This TCR beta chain derives from a study of blood T cell repertoires in COVID-19. For the study at large: The United States, Italy and Spain supplied acute and convalescent COVID-19 samples. Sample material is recorded as cDNA or gDNA derived from T cells, B-cell-depleted T cells, or PBMCs.

Sequenced by immunoSEQ multiplex PCR; TCRdb stores in-frame clones only, minus some. The repertoire holds almost 70,000 clones, with approximately 89% as singletons. The receptor comes from a woman aged 70 to 79 with acute or convalescent COVID-19. The sample comprised peripheral blood.

In nucleotides, the CDR3 is TGTGCCAGCAGCTTAGTGGGGGGAGGACAGCCCCAGCATTTT. It yields the protein CASSLVGGGQPQHF. This chain connects TRBV7-9 to TRBJ1-5; TRBD1 might be the D (5 bases). This CDR3 comprises 14 residues. The germline V gene encodes CDR1 SEHNR and CDR2 FQNEAQ (reference sequence). V was clipped by 1 base and J by 7 bases, with 11 bases between them.